A selection of T cell receptor beta chains follows, all from one sample in a study of blood T cell dynamics during melanoma immunotherapy. TCRdb's table, derived via immunoSEQ multiplex PCR, lists solely in-frame clones and lacks some. Counted here are about 700 clones, approximately 76% occurring once; the ten biggest clones make up 9.5% to 15%. The sequencing used CD8+ T cells from blood, collected from a patient treated with checkpoint blockade. These receptors came from a human donor with melanoma. Each CDR3 is given with its conserved first and last residue. The D gene is left open where the match is weak. Clone size is shown for a subset of rows, as once, few, many or a class of expanded clone.

CDR3aa	CDR3nt	j_gene	d_gene	v_gene	abundance
CASSLTSGSWEQYF	TGTGCCAGCAGCCTGACTAGCGGGAGTTGGGAGCAGTACTTC	TRBJ2-7	TRBD2	TRBV28	once
CASSPSGSPPTYEQYF	TGTGCCAGCAGCCCTAGCGGGAGTCCACCAACCTACGAGCAGTACTTC	TRBJ2-7	TRBD2	TRBV9	NA
CASSLRTGPGSYEQYF	TGTGCCAGCAGCTTACGGACAGGGCCAGGTTCCTACGAGCAGTACTTC	TRBJ2-7	TRBD1	TRBV11-2	NA
CASNRDLSSYEQYF	TGCGCCAGCAACCGGGACCTAAGCTCCTACGAGCAGTACTTC	TRBJ2-7	NA	TRBV10-1	NA
CASSLGTSGPLGDEQFF	TGTGCCAGCAGCTTAGGGACTAGCGGACCCCTTGGGGATGAGCAGTTCTTC	TRBJ2-1	TRBD2	TRBV7-2	NA
CASSVDPTGPLNEKLFF	TGTGCCAGCAGCGTAGACCCCACGGGTCCCTTAAATGAAAAACTGTTTTTT	TRBJ1-4	NA	TRBV9	once
CASRPKQGASTTGELFF	TGTGCCAGCAGACCCAAACAGGGGGCTTCTACCACCGGGGAGCTGTTTTTT	TRBJ2-2	TRBD1	TRBV28	few
CASSPGQGYEQYF	TGTGCCAGCAGCCCGGGACAGGGCTACGAGCAGTACTTC	TRBJ2-7	TRBD1	TRBV9	NA
CRVKSGYNEQFF	TGCAGAGTTAAATCTGGATACAATGAGCAGTTCTTC	TRBJ2-1	NA	TRBV29-1	NA
CASSPTGQESTDTQYF	TGTGCCAGCAGCCCAACTGGACAGGAAAGCACAGATACGCAGTATTTT	TRBJ2-3	TRBD1	TRBV7-3	NA
CASRTSGGGTDTQYF	TGTGCCAGTAGAACTTCAGGGGGCGGCACAGATACGCAGTATTTT	TRBJ2-3	TRBD1	TRBV19	NA
CASSVADLGMEGQFF	TGTGCCAGCAGCGTAGCTGATTTGGGGATGGAAGGGCAGTTCTTC	TRBJ2-1	NA	TRBV9	NA
CATTNAGELFF	TGCGCCACGACGAACGCCGGGGAGCTGTTTTTT	TRBJ2-2	NA	TRBV4-1	NA
CASSLVLNRVGVTNTEAFF	TGCGCCAGCAGCTTGGTGTTGAACAGGGTAGGGGTTACGAACACTGAAGCTTTCTTT	TRBJ1-1	NA	TRBV5-1	once
CASSRDSGRDQPQHF	TGTGCCAGCAGTCGGGACTCCGGGCGGGATCAGCCCCAGCATTTT	TRBJ1-5	NA	TRBV6-9	NA
CASSIGSVAGYNEQFF	TGTGCCAGTAGTATAGGTTCGGTAGCGGGATACAATGAGCAGTTCTTC	TRBJ2-1	TRBD2	TRBV19	NA
CASSPNYYEQYF	TGCGCCAGCAGCCCCAATTACTACGAGCAGTACTTC	TRBJ2-7	NA	TRBV4-3	NA
CASSPRTGGVYEQYF	TGTGCCAGCAGCCCTAGGACAGGGGGCGTTTACGAGCAGTACTTC	TRBJ2-7	TRBD1	TRBV9	NA
CASGLVVVTRGGSNEQFF	TGTGCTAGTGGTTTGGTGGTGGTAACTAGGGGGGGCTCCAATGAGCAGTTCTTC	TRBJ2-1	NA	TRBV12-5	NA
CASRLANTEAFF	TGTGCCAGCAGACTTGCGAACACTGAAGCTTTCTTT	TRBJ1-1	NA	TRBV7-9	NA
CASSQAAGVNHEQYF	TGCGCCAGCAGCCAAGCGGCAGGGGTTAACCACGAGCAGTACTTC	TRBJ2-7	NA	TRBV4-3	NA
CASSLVGAGVAEAFF	TGTGCCAGCAGCTTAGTAGGTGCAGGGGTAGCTGAAGCTTTCTTT	TRBJ1-1	NA	TRBV7-8	NA
CASSISVNTEAFF	TGTGCCAGTAGTATTTCGGTTAACACTGAAGCTTTCTTT	TRBJ1-1	NA	TRBV19	NA
CASSTRLAGAQETQYF	TGTGCCAGCAGCACTCGACTAGCGGGAGCTCAAGAGACCCAGTACTTC	TRBJ2-5	TRBD2	TRBV13	NA
CASSLGEGLNYNEQFF	TGTGCCAGCAGCTTGGGGGAGGGCCTAAACTACAATGAGCAGTTCTTC	TRBJ2-1	TRBD2	TRBV5-5	NA
CASSGDAYEQYF	TGTGCCAGCAGTGGGGATGCCTACGAGCAGTACTTC	TRBJ2-7	NA	TRBV27	NA
CTSSRLAGLNSGELFF	TGCACCAGCAGCCGACTAGCGGGATTGAATTCCGGGGAGCTGTTTTTT	TRBJ2-2	NA	TRBV1	NA
CASSGPGGVAGVYDEQFF	TGCGCCAGCAGTGGGCCGGGGGGGGTAGCGGGAGTATACGATGAGCAGTTCTTC	TRBJ2-1	TRBD2	TRBV10-2	NA
CASSEEGSPNNEQFF	TGTGCCAGCAGTGAGGAGGGTAGTCCTAACAATGAGCAGTTCTTC	TRBJ2-1	NA	TRBV2	NA
CASSLVAGPNNEQFF	TGTGCCAGCAGCTTGGTGGCGGGACCAAACAATGAGCAGTTCTTC	TRBJ2-1	NA	TRBV5-4	NA
CASSRQGGNEQYF	TGTGCCAGCAGTCGACAGGGAGGAAACGAGCAGTACTTC	TRBJ2-7	NA	TRBV6-6	NA
CASSLGGTGELFF	TGTGCCAGCAGCTTGGGGGGCACCGGGGAGCTGTTTTTT	TRBJ2-2	NA	TRBV5-4	NA
CASSWGDRGLDEQYF	TGTGCCAGCAGCTGGGGGGACAGGGGGCTCGACGAGCAGTACTTC	TRBJ2-7	TRBD1	TRBV5-6	few
CAISEGGAETQYF	TGTGCCATCAGTGAGGGGGGGGCGGAGACCCAGTACTTC	TRBJ2-5	NA	TRBV10-3	NA
CASSQEAPVGGSYEQYF	TGCGCCAGCAGCCAAGAGGCACCGGTTGGGGGAAGCTACGAGCAGTACTTC	TRBJ2-7	NA	TRBV4-1	NA
CATRDEQYF	TGTGCCACCAGGGACGAGCAGTACTTC	TRBJ2-7	NA	TRBV27	NA
CASSEHWAGLAKNIQYF	TGTGCCAGCAGTGAACACTGGGCAGGGCTAGCCAAAAACATTCAGTACTTC	TRBJ2-4	NA	TRBV6-1	NA
CASNLGNEQFF	TGTGCCAGTAATCTTGGCAATGAGCAGTTCTTC	TRBJ2-1	NA	TRBV19	NA
CASSLAGTGVTYEQYF	TGTGCCAGCAGCTTAGCAGGGACCGGGGTAACCTACGAGCAGTACTTC	TRBJ2-7	NA	TRBV7-6	few
CASSDGDSNQPQHF	TGCGCCAGCAGTGATGGGGACAGCAATCAGCCCCAGCATTTT	TRBJ1-5	NA	TRBV10-1	NA
CASSLTTSGRSHEQYF	TGTGCCAGCAGCCTTACGACTAGCGGGAGATCCCACGAGCAGTACTTC	TRBJ2-7	TRBD2	TRBV11-2	NA
CATRKQGDSTGYTF	TGTGCCACCAGAAAACAGGGGGATAGTACGGGCTACACCTTC	TRBJ1-2	TRBD1	TRBV15	few
CASSYLGQYSNQPQHF	TGTGCCAGCAGTTACCTCGGGCAGTATAGCAATCAGCCCCAGCATTTT	TRBJ1-5	NA	TRBV28	hyperexpanded
CASSETANYGYTF	TGTGCCAGCAGTGAAACAGCGAACTATGGCTACACCTTC	TRBJ1-2	NA	TRBV13	once
CASSSQRMGASTDTQYF	TGTGCCAGCAGTTCCCAGAGGATGGGGGCAAGCACAGATACGCAGTATTTT	TRBJ2-3	NA	TRBV28	NA
CASSVGDTYEQYF	TGTGCCAGCAGCGTAGGGGACACTTACGAGCAGTACTTC	TRBJ2-7	NA	TRBV9	NA
CASSLGEGLNYNEQFF	TGTGCCAGCAGCTTGGGGGAGGGCCTAAACTACAATGAGCAGTTCTTC	TRBJ2-1	TRBD2	TRBV5-4	NA
CASSRWGHEQYF	TGTGCCAGCAGCCGATGGGGGCACGAGCAGTACTTC	TRBJ2-7	NA	TRBV11-2	once
CAWSETSGGYNEQFF	TGTGCCTGGAGCGAGACTAGCGGGGGTTACAATGAGCAGTTCTTC	TRBJ2-1	TRBD2	TRBV30	NA
CASSSRPPGTGELFF	TGTGCCAGCAGCTCAAGACCCCCGGGCACCGGGGAGCTGTTTTTT	TRBJ2-2	NA	TRBV7-2	NA
CAISEPTGENIQYF	TGTGCCATCAGTGAGCCGACAGGGGAAAACATTCAGTACTTC	TRBJ2-4	TRBD1	TRBV10-3	once
CASSPYRELRTYEQYF	TGTGCCAGCAGCCCTTACCGCGAGTTAAGGACCTACGAGCAGTACTTC	TRBJ2-7	NA	TRBV7-8	once
CASADGELFF	TGTGCCAGCGCGGACGGGGAGCTGTTTTTT	TRBJ2-2	NA	TRBV6-9	NA
CASSLIGVSYNEQFF	TGTGCCAGCAGCCTAATCGGGGTCTCCTACAATGAGCAGTTCTTC	TRBJ2-1	NA	TRBV13	NA
CASSQEFVRDEQFF	TGCGCCAGCAGCCAAGAATTTGTCCGGGACGAGCAGTTCTTC	TRBJ2-1	NA	TRBV4-1	NA
CASGGQGANEQFF	TGTGCCAGCGGGGGACAGGGAGCCAATGAGCAGTTCTTC	TRBJ2-1	TRBD1	TRBV27	once